One TCR beta chain is described in this entry. The protocol was immunoSEQ multiplex PCR, while the TCRdb copy is restricted to in-frame clones and leaves out a portion. The data contain about 110,000 clones, around nine tenths of them seen just once; the ten biggest clones take up 22%. This CDR3 comprises 15 residues. V lost 5 bases and J 6 bases, leaving 19 bases between the germline ends. CDR1 SGHTA and CDR2 FQGNSA come from the germline V gene. The entry originates in a study of T cell responses to AZD1222 COVID-19 vaccine. The TCR sequence derives from an adult in good health. The chain is built from TRBV7-2 and TRBJ1-1; D unclear. The source was peripheral blood, collected on day 0 of AZD1222 vaccination. The CDR3 protein is CASSPNPGAGSEAFF. The CDR3 bases are TGTGCCAGCAGCCCGAATCCGGGTGCAGGTTCTGAAGCTTTCTTT.